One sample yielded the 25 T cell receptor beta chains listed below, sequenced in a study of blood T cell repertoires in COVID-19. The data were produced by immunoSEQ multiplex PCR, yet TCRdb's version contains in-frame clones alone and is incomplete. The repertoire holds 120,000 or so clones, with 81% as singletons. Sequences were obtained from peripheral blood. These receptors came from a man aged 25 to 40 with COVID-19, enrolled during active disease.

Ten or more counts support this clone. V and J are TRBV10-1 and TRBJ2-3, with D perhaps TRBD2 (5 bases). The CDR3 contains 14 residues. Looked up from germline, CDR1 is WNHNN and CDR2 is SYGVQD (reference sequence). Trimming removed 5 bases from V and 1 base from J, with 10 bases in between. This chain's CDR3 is CASSRTRGTDTQYF. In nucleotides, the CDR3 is TGCGCCAGCAGTCGTACTAGAGGCACAGATACGCAGTATTTT.

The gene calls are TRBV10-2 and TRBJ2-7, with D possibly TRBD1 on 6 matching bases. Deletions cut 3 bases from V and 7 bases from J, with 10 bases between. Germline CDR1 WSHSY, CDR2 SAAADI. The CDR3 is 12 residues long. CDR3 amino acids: CASSDAGTEQYF. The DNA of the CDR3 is TGCGCCAGCAGTGATGCCGGGACAGAGCAGTACTTC.

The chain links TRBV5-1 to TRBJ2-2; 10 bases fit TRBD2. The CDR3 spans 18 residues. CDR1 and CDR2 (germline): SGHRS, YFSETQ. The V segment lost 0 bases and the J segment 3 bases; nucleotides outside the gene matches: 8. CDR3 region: CASSLGSRTSGYTGELFF. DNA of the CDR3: TGCGCCAGCAGCTTGGGGAGTCGGACTAGCGGCTACACCGGGGAGCTGTTTTTT.

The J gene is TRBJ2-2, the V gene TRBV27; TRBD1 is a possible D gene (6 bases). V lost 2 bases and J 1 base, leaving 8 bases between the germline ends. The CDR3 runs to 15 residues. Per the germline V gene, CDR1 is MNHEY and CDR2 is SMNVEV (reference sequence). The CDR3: CASSLRQVNTGELFF. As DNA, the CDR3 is TGTGCCAGCAGTTTACGACAGGTGAACACCGGGGAGCTGTTTTTT.

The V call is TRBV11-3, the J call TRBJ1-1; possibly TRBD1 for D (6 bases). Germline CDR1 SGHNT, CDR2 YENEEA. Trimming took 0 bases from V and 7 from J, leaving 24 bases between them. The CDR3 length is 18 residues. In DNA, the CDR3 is TGTGCCAGCAGCTTAGATCAAAGGTTTGGGCAGGGGAGCGGTGAAGCTTTCTTT. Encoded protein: CASSLDQRFGQGSGEAFF. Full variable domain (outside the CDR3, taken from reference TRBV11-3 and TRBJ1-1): EAGVVQSPRYKIIEKKQPVAFWCNPISGHNTLYWYLQNLGQGPELLIRYENEEAVDDSQLPKDRFSAERLKGVDSTLKIQPAELGDSAVYLCASSLDQRFGQGSGEAFFGQGTRLTVV.

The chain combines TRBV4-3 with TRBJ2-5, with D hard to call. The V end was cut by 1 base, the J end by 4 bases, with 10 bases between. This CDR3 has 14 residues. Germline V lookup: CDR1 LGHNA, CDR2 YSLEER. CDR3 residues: CASSQGWPGETQYF. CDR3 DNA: TGCGCCAGCAGCCAAGGGTGGCCAGGAGAGACCCAGTACTTC.

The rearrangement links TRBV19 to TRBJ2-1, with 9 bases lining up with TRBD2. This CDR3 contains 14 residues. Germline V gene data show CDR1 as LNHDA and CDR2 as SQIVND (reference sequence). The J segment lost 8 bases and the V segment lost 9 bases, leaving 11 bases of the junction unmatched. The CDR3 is CARCGREGLYEQFF. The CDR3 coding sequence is TGTGCCAGGTGTGGGCGGGAGGGCCTCTATGAGCAGTTCTTC.

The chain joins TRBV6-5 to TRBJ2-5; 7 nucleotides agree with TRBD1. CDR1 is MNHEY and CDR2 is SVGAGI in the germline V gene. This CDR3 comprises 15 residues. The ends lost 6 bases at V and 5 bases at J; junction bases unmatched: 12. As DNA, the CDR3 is TGTGCCAGCAGGAAGCCTGAGGGGGCACGCGAGACCCAGTACTTC. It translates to CASRKPEGARETQYF.

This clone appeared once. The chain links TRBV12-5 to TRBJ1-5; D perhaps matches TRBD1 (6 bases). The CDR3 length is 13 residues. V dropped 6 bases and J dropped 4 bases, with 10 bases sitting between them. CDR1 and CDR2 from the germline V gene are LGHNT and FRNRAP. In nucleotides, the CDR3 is TGTGCTAGTGGAGGGGGTAATAATCAGCCCCAGCATTTT. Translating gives CASGGGNNQPQHF.

CDR3 in amino acids: CAISSTGGNTEAFF. In nucleotides, the CDR3 is TGTGCCATCAGCTCTACAGGGGGGAACACTGAAGCTTTCTTT. The chain combines TRBV10-3 with TRBJ1-1; TRBD1 aligns across 8 bases. The CDR3 is 14 amino acids. Germline CDR1 is ENHRY and CDR2 is SYGVKD. V lost 6 bases and J lost 1; bases outside the gene matches: 4.

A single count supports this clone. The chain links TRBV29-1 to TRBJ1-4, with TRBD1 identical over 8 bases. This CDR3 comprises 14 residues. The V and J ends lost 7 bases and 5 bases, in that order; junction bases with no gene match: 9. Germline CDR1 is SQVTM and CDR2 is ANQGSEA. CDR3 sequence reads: CSARERQGNEKLFF. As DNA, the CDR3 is TGCAGCGCCCGAGAGAGACAGGGGAATGAAAAACTGTTTTTT. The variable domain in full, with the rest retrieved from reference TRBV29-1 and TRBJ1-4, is SAVISQKPSRDICQRGTSLTIQCQVDSQVTMMFWYRQQPGQSLTLIATANQGSEATYESGFVIDKFPISRPNLTFSTLTVSNMSPEDSSIYLCSARERQGNEKLFFGSGTQLSVL.

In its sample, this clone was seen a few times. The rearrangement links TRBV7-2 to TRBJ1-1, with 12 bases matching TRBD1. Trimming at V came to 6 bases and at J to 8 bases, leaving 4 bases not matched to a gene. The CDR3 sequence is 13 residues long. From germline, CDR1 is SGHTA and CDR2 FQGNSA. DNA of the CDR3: TGTGCCAGCAGACTGGGACAGGGGGCCGAAGCTTTCTTT. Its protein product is CASRLGQGAEAFF.

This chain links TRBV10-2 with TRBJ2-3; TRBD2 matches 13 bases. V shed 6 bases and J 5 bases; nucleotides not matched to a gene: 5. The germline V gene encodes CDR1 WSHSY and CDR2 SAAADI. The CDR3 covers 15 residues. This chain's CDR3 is CASRRTSGRVDTQYF. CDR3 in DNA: TGCGCCAGCAGACGGACTAGCGGGAGAGTAGATACGCAGTATTTT.

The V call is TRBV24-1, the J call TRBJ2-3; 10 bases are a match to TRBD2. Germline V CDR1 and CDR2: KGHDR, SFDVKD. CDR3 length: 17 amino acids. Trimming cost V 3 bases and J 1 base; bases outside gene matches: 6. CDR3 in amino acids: CATSDKLAGGRTDTQYF. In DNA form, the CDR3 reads TGTGCCACCAGTGATAAATTAGCGGGGGGACGCACAGATACGCAGTATTTT.

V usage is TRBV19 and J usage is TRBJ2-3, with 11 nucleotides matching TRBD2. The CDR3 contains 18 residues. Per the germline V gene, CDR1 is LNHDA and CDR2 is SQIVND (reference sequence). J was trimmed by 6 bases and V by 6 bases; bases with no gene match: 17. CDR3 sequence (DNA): TGTGCCAGTAGCCGCTCCTGGATAGCGGGAGGGCCGGAGGATACGCAGTATTTT. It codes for CASSRSWIAGGPEDTQYF.

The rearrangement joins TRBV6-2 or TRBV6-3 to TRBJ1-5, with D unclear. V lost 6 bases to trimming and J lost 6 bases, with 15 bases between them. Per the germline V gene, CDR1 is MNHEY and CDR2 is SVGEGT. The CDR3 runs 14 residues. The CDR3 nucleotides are TGTGCCAGCAGCCGGCTAGAAGGCGGTCAGCCCCAGCATTTT. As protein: CASSRLEGGQPQHF.

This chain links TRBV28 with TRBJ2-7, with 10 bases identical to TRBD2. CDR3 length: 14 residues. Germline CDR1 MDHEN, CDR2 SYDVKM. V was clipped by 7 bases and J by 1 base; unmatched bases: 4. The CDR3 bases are TGTGCCAGCACCGAACTAGCGGGATCCTACGAGCAGTACTTC. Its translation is CASTELAGSYEQYF.

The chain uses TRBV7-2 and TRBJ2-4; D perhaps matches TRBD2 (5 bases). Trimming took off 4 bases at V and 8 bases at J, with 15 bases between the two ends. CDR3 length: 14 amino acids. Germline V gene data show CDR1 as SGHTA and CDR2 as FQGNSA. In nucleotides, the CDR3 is TGTGCCAGCAGCTGGCGGCCGGAACTAGACATTCAGTACTTC. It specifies CASSWRPELDIQYF. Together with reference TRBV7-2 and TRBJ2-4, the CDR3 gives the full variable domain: GAGVSQSPSNKVTEKGKDVELRCDPISGHTALYWYRQSLGQGLEFLIYFQGNSAPDKSGLPSDRFSAERTGGSVSTLTIQRTQQEDSAVYLCASSWRPELDIQYFGAGTRLSVL.

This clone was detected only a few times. The CDR3 nucleotides are TGTGCCAGCAGTGTATACTGGACTAGCGGGCCCACCGGGGAGCTGTTTTTT. It codes for CASSVYWTSGPTGELFF. The V call is TRBV6-1, the J call TRBJ2-2; 11 positions agree with TRBD2. The CDR3 loop spans 17 amino acids. V lost 4 bases, J lost 4 bases, and 8 bases stayed unmatched. The V gene's germline CDR1 is MNHNS and CDR2 SASEGT.

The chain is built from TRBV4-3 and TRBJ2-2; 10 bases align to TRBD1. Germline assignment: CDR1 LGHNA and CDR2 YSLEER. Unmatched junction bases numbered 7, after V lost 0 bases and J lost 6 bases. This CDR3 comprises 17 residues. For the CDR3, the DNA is TGCGCCAGCAGCCAAGATCTTTGGGACAGGGGTTCCGGGGAGCTGTTTTTT. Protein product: CASSQDLWDRGSGELFF.

The CDR3 sequence is CAIRGQGTVGEQYF. The CDR3 DNA is TGTGCCATCAGGGGACAGGGGACTGTCGGCGAGCAGTACTTC. The rearrangement links TRBV10-3 to TRBJ2-7; 10 positions match TRBD1. Looked up from germline, CDR1 is ENHRY and CDR2 is SYGVKD. This CDR3 region has 14 residues. Trimming removed 6 bases from V and 6 bases from J; junction bases left unmatched: 8.

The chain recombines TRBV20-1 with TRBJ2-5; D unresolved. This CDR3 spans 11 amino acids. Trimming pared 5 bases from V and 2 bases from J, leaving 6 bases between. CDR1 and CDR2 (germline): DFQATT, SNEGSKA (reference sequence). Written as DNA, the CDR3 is TGCAGTGCTGAGGATCAAGAGACCCAGTACTTC. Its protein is CSAEDQETQYF.

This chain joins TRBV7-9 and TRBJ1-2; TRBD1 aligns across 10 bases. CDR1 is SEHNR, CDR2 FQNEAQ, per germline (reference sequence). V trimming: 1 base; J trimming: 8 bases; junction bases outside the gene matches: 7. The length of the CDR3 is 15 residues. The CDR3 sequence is CASSLEDRGRGGYTF. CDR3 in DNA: TGTGCCAGCAGCTTAGAAGACAGGGGGCGCGGGGGCTACACCTTC.

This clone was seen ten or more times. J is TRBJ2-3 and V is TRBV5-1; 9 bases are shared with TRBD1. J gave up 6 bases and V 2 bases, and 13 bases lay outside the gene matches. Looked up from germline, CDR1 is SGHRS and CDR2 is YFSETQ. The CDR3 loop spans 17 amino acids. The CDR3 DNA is TGCGCCAGCAGCTTCGAGTTCGGGGACAGGGTTGCGGATACGCAGTATTTT. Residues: CASSFEFGDRVADTQYF.

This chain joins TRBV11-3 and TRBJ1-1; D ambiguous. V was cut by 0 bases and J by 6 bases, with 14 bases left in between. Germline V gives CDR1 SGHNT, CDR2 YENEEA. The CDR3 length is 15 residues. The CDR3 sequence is CASSLDRYASSEAFF. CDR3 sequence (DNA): TGTGCCAGCAGCTTAGATCGGTACGCCTCCTCTGAAGCTTTCTTT.